This TCR beta chain was sequenced for a study of blood T cell repertoires in COVID-19. Assay: immunoSEQ multiplex PCR; the TCRdb copy retains only in-frame clones and omits some. The profile shows fewer than 300,000 clones, around 85% of them singletons. Sequencing used peripheral blood. This sequence was found in a human donor with COVID-19, enrolled during active disease. The donor label of this sample is uncertain.

The CDR3 nucleotides read TGTGCCAGTAGTATATCCCCTGCAGGCACAGATACGCAGTATTTT. This gives the protein CASSISPAGTDTQYF. This chain connects TRBV19 to TRBJ2-3; no clear D. V was pared by 2 bases and J by 1 base, with 10 bases between. The germline V gene encodes CDR1 LNHDA and CDR2 SQIVND (reference sequence). The CDR3 consists of 15 residues. The variable domain in full, completed from reference TRBV19 and TRBJ2-3, reads DGGITQSPKYLFRKEGQNVTLSCEQNLNHDAMYWYRQDPGQGLRLIYYSQIVNDFQKGDIAEGYSVSREKKESFPLTVTSAQKNPTAFYLCASSISPAGTDTQYFGPGTRLTVL.